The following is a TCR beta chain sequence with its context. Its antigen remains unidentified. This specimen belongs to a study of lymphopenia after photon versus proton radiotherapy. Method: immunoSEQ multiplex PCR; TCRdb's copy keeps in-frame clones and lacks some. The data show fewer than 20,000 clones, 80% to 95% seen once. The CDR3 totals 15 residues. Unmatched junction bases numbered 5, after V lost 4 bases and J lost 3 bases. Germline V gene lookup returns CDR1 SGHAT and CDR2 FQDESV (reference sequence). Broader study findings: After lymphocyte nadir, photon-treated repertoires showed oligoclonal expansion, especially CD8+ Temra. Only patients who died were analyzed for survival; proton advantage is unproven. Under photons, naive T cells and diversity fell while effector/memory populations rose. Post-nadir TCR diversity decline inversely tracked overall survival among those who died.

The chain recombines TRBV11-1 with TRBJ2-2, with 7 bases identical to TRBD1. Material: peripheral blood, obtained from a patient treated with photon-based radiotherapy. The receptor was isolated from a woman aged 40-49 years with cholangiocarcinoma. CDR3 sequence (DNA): TGTGCCAGCAGCTCGGACAGGACCTACACCGGGGAGCTGTTTTTT. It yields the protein CASSSDRTYTGELFF.